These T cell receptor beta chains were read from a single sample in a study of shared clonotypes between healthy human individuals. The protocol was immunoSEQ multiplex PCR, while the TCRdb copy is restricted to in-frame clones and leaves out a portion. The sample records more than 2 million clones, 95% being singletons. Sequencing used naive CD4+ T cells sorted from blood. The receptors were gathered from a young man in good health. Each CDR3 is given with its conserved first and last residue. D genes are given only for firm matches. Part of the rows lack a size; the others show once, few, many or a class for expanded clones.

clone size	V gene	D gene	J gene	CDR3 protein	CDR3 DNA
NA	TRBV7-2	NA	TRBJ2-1	CASRPGALLNEQFF	TGTGCCAGCAGGCCGGGGGCGTTATTGAATGAGCAGTTCTTC
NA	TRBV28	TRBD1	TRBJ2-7	CASTRQGAEQYF	TGTGCCAGCACCCGCCAGGGGGCCGAGCAGTACTTC
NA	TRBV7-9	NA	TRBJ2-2	CASSRMGNLFF	TGTGCCAGCAGCCGCATGGGGAATCTGTTTTTT
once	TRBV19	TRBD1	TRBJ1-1	CASSPGTGGLRNTEAFF	TGTGCCAGTAGTCCGGGAACAGGGGGCTTGAGAAACACTGAAGCTTTCTTT
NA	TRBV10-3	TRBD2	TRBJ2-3	CAISEWSGGTDTQYF	TGTGCCATCAGTGAGTGGAGCGGGGGCACAGATACGCAGTATTTT
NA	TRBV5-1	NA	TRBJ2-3	CASKYPSTDTQYF	TGCGCCAGCAAGTACCCTAGCACAGATACGCAGTATTTT
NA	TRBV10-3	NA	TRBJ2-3	CAISEGVATQYF	TGTGCCATCAGTGAGGGGGTGGCTACGCAGTATTTT
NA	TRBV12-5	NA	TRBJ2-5	CASGLRVGQETQYF	TGTGCTAGTGGTTTGAGGGTGGGCCAAGAGACCCAGTACTTC
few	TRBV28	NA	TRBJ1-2	CASSMQNIYGYTF	TGTGCCAGCAGTATGCAGAACATCTATGGCTACACCTTC
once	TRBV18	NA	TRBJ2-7	CASSPVTPGDEQYF	TGTGCCAGCTCACCAGTGACCCCGGGGGACGAGCAGTACTTC
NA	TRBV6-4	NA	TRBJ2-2	CASSYGLRAGELFF	TGTGCCAGCAGTTACGGTTTGCGCGCCGGGGAGCTGTTTTTT
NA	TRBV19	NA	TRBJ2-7	CASSRLLGSYEQYF	TGTGCCAGTAGTCGACTATTGGGGTCTTACGAGCAGTACTTC
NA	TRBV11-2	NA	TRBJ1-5	CASSLDLRGGQPQHF	TGTGCCAGCAGCTTAGATTTAAGGGGCGGGCAGCCCCAGCATTTT
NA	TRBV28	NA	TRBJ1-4	CASTEGNDEKLFF	TGTGCCAGCACTGAGGGGAACGATGAAAAACTGTTTTTT
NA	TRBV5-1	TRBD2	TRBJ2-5	CASSPSGGAFETQYF	TGCGCCAGCAGCCCAAGCGGGGGGGCCTTCGAGACCCAGTACTTC
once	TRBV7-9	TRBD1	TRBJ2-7	CASSSNRGTDYEQYF	TGTGCCAGCAGCAGTAACAGGGGTACGGACTACGAGCAGTACTTC
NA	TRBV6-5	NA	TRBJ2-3	CASRRGPDTQYF	TGTGCCAGCAGGAGGGGACCAGATACGCAGTATTTT
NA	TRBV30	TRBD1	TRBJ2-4	CAWTLQGGLAKNIQYF	TGTGCCTGGACCCTACAGGGGGGACTAGCCAAAAACATTCAGTACTTC
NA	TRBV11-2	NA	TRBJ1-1	CASSSKGEAFF	TGTGCCAGCAGCTCCAAAGGGGAAGCTTTCTTT
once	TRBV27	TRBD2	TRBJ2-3	CASSSGLAGGRVTDTQYF	TGTGCCAGCAGTTCAGGACTAGCGGGGGGGCGGGTCACAGATACGCAGTATTTT
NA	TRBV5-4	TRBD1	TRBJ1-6	CASSPSTGYNSPLHF	TGTGCCAGCAGCCCATCGACAGGGTACAATTCACCCCTCCACTTT
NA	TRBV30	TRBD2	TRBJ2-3	CAWSVRRTSGGGDTQYF	TGTGCCTGGAGTGTAAGGAGGACTAGCGGGGGTGGGGATACGCAGTATTTT
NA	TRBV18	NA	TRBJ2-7	CASSPGSYEQYF	TGTGCCAGTTCACCGGGCTCCTACGAGCAGTACTTC
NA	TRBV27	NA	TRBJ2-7	CASSPGAPYEQYF	TGTGCCAGCAGTCCCGGAGCGCCCTACGAGCAGTACTTC
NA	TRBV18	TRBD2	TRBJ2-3	CASSPRGGTDTQYF	TGTGCCAGCTCACCACGGGGGGGTACAGATACGCAGTATTTT
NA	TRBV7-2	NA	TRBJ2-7	CASSASYSGSYEQYF	TGTGCCAGCAGTGCCTCGTACAGCGGATCCTACGAGCAGTACTTC
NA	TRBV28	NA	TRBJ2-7	CASNEDAAYEQYF	TGTGCCAGCAACGAGGACGCAGCCTACGAGCAGTACTTC
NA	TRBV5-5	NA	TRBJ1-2	CASSLARVHGYTF	TGTGCCAGCAGCTTGGCCAGGGTGCACGGCTACACCTTC
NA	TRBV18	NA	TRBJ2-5	CASSPPPGGETQYF	TGTGCCAGCTCACCACCCCCGGGCGGGGAGACCCAGTACTTC
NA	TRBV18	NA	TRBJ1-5	CASSPNSQTSNQPQHF	TGTGCCAGCTCACCCAACTCACAGACTAGCAATCAGCCCCAGCATTTT
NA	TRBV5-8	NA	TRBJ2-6	CASSNFLSGANVLTF	TGTGCCAGCAGCAATTTTCTCTCTGGGGCCAACGTCCTGACTTTC
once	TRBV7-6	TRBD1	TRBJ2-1	CASSLAGTGGYNEQFF	TGTGCCAGCAGCTTAGCCGGGACAGGGGGCTACAATGAGCAGTTCTTC
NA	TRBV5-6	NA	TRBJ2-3	CASSLVSPFRTDTQYF	TGTGCCAGCAGCTTGGTGTCACCATTCAGGACAGATACGCAGTATTTT
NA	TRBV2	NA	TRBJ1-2	CASTRLGGNYGYTF	TGTGCCAGCACCCGGTTGGGAGGCAACTATGGCTACACCTTC
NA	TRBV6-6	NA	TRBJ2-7	CATRGLLSSYEQYF	TGTGCCACCCGAGGCTTACTTAGCTCCTACGAGCAGTACTTC
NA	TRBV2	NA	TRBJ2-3	CASTSPPDTQYF	TGTGCCAGCACCTCACCCCCAGATACGCAGTATTTT
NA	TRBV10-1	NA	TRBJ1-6	CASSESEGSGNPPLHF	TGCGCCAGCAGTGAGTCGGAGGGAAGCGGTAATCCACCCCTCCACTTT
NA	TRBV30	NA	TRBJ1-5	CAWSVVSGANQPQHF	TGTGCCTGGAGTGTAGTGTCAGGAGCAAATCAGCCCCAGCATTTT
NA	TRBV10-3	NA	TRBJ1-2	CAISEKRVVGKNGYTF	TGTGCCATCAGTGAGAAAAGAGTCGTTGGAAAGAATGGCTACACCTTC
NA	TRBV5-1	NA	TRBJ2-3	CASSLEQVGTDTQYF	TGCGCCAGCAGCTTGGAACAGGTCGGTACAGATACGCAGTATTTT
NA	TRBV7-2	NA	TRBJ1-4	CASSFDWGNEKLFF	TGTGCCAGCAGCTTTGATTGGGGTAATGAAAAACTGTTTTTT
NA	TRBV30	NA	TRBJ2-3	CAWTQGGDTQYF	TGTGCCTGGACACAAGGGGGAGATACGCAGTATTTT
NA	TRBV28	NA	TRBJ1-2	CASSSNGYTF	TGTGCCAGCAGTTCGAATGGCTACACCTTC
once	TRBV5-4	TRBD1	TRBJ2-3	CASSPGQTNANF	TGTGCCAGCAGCCCGGGACAGACCAACGCGAATTTT
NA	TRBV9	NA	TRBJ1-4	CASSGNPGLNEKLFF	TGTGCCAGCAGCGGAAATCCGGGGCTTAATGAAAAACTGTTTTTT
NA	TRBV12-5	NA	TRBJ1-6	CASVEGNNSPLHF	TGTGCTAGTGTTGAGGGGAATAATTCACCCCTCCACTTT
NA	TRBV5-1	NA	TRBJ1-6	CASSLGRTSSYNSPLHF	TGCGCCAGCAGCCTGGGACGGACGAGCTCCTATAATTCACCCCTCCACTTT
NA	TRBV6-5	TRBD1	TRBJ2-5	CASSYSKGQGTGSQYF	TGTGCCAGCAGTTACTCCAAAGGACAGGGCACAGGGTCCCAGTACTTC
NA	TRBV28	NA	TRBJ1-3	CASSFSGNTIYF	TGTGCCAGCAGCTTCTCTGGAAACACCATATATTTT
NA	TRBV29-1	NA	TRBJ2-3	CSVLEGSDTQYF	TGCAGCGTACTCGAAGGGTCAGATACGCAGTATTTT
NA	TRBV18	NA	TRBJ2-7	CASSPSSTYEQYF	TGTGCCAGCTCACCCTCCAGTACCTACGAGCAGTACTTC
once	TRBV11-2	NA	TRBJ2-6	CASSLVSTNSGANVLTF	TGTGCCAGCAGCTTAGTGAGCACTAACTCTGGGGCCAACGTCCTGACTTTC
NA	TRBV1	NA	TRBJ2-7	CTGGVAYEQYF	TGCACCGGGGGGGTAGCCTACGAGCAGTACTTC